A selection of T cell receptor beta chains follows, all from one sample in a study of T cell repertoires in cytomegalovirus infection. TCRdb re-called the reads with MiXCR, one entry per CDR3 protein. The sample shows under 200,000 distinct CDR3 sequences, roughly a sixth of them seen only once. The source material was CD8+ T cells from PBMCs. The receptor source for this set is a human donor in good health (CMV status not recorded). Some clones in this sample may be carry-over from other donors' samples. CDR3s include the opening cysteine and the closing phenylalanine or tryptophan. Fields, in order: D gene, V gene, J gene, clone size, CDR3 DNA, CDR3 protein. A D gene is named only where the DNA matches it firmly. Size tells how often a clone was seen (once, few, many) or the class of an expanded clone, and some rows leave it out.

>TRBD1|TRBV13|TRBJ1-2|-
TGTGCCAGCACCTACAGGGGGGCTAACTATGGCTACACCTTC
CASTYRGANYGYTF
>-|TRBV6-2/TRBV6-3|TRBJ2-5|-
TGTGCCATCAATGACGTGGGGGAGACCCAGTACTTC
CAINDVGETQYF
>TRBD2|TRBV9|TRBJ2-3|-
TGTGCCAGCAGCGTAGAGGGACTAGCGACAGATACGCAGTATTTT
CASSVEGLATDTQYF
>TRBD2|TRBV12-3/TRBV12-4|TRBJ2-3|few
TGTGCCAGCAGTTGGGCTAGCGGGCACACAGATACGCAGTATTTT
CASSWASGHTDTQYF
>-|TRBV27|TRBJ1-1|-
TGTGCCAGCAGTTACTCACCGGGACATCAAGCTTTCTTT
CASSYSPGHQAFF
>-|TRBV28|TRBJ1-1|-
TGTGCCAGCAACCCCCCAGGGAACACTGAAGCTTTCTTT
CASNPPGNTEAFF
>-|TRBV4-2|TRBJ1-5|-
TGTGCCAGCAGCCAAGCGGAAGATAGCAATCAGCCCCAGCATTTT
CASSQAEDSNQPQHF
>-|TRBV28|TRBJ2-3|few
TGTGCCAGCAGTTTCCTGTTGAGGGCCACAGATACGCAGTATTTT
CASSFLLRATDTQYF
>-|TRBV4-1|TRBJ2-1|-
TGCGCCAGCAGCCAAGTGCCCCAGGATGAGCAGTTCTTC
CASSQVPQDEQFF
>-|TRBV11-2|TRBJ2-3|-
TGTGCCAGCAGCTTAGATCGAGCGGTCTCCACCACAGATACGCAGTATTTT
CASSLDRAVSTTDTQYF
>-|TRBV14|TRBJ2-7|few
TGTGCCAGCAGCTCCTATGCCTACGAGCAGTACTTC
CASSSYAYEQYF
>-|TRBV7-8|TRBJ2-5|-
TGTGCCAGCAGCCCCCAAGATCTCATAGAGACCCAGTACTTC
CASSPQDLIETQYF
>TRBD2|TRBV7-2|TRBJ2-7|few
TGTGCCAGCAGCCCTGGGACTAGACGCGAGCAGTACTTC
CASSPGTRREQYF
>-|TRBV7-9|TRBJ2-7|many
TGTGCCAGCCGGGCGACAGAAGCTTTCTCCGAGCAGTACTTC
CASRATEAFSEQYF
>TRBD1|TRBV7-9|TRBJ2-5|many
TGTGCCAGCTGGGGACAGGCCGACGAGACCCAGTACTTC
CASWGQADETQYF
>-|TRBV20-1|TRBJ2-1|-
TGCAGTGCTTCGAATGAGCGGAGCTCCTACAATGAGCAGTTCTTC
CSASNERSSYNEQFF
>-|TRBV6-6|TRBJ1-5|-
TGTGCCAGCAGCCCGCTTTGGGGGATGAATCAGCCCCAGCATTTT
CASSPLWGMNQPQHF
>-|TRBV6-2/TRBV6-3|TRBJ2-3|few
TGTGCCAGCAGTCCGGACCGGGATACGCAGTATTTT
CASSPDRDTQYF
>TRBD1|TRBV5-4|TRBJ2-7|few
TGTGCCAGCAGCTGGGGACAGGGACAAATCTTGTCCGAGCAGTACTTC
CASSWGQGQILSEQYF
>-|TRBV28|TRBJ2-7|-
TGTGCCAGCAGCCCACTAGACTACGAGCAGTACTTC
CASSPLDYEQYF
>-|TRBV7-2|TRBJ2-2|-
TGTGCCAGCAGCTTAGGGGCCGACACCGGGGAGCTGTTTTTT
CASSLGADTGELFF
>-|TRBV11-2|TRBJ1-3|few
TGTGCCAGCAGAGAGACAGGAGCTGGAAACACCATATATTTT
CASRETGAGNTIYF
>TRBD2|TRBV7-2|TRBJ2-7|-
TGTGCCAGCAGCTGGGGGGCTAGCGGGAGGTTCAAATCTGACGTCTACGAGCAGTACTTC
CASSWGASGRFKSDVYEQYF
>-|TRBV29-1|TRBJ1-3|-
TGCAGCGTGTACCCCGACAGTAGCTCTGGAAACACCATATATTTT
CSVYPDSSSGNTIYF
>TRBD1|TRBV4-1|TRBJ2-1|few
TGCGCCAGCAGCCAGGGGACAGGGAGGCGTGAGCAGTTCTTC
CASSQGTGRREQFF
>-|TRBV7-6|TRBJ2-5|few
TGTGCCAGCAGCTTAGCTAGGATGGAGACCCAGTACTTC
CASSLARMETQYF
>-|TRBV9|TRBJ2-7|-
TGTGCCAGCAGCCCATCGGGAACCCTAGACGAGCAGTACTTC
CASSPSGTLDEQYF
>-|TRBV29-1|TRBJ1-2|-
TGCAGCGTCCCTCTCCGTACGGAAGGCTACACCTTC
CSVPLRTEGYTF
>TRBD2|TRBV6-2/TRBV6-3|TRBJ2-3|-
TGTGCCAGCAGTCGCGGACTAGAGACAGATACGCAGTATTTT
CASSRGLETDTQYF
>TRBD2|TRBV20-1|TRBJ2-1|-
TGCAGTGCTAGAGTTCGACTAGCGGCTCATGCGCAGTTCTTC
CSARVRLAAHAQFF
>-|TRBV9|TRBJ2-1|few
TGTGCCAGCAGCGTGAGTGGTCCTGAGCAGTTCTTC
CASSVSGPEQFF
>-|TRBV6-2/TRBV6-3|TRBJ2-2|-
TGTGCCAGCAGTTACTCGACTAGTTACACCGGGGAGCTGTTTTTT
CASSYSTSYTGELFF
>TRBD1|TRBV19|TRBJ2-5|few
TGTGCCAGTAGTATGGGACAGCAAGAGACCCAGTACTTC
CASSMGQQETQYF
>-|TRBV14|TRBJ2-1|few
TGTGCCAGCAGCCAAGCGGTGACCTACAATGAGCAGTTCTTC
CASSQAVTYNEQFF
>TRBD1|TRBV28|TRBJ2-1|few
TGTGCCAGCAGTTTGTGGGGGAGCCTAGGGAATCCCAATCCGGGACAGGGAACCGCCCGTGAGCAGTTCTTC
CASSLWGSLGNPNPGQGTAREQFF
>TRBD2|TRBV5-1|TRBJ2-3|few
TGCGCCAGCAGCCCGCTGACTAGCGGGGGGGCCGGCACAGATACGCAGTATTTT
CASSPLTSGGAGTDTQYF
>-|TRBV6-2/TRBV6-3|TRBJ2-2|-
TGTGCCAGCATCGAGGGGTGGGCCGGGGAGCTGTTTTTT
CASIEGWAGELFF
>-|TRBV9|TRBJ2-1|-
TGTGCCAGCAGCGTTGGACTAGAGCAGTTCTTC
CASSVGLEQFF
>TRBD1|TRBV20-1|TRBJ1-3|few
TGCAGTGCTAGAGTAGCCGACAGGGGAATCTCTGGAAACACCATATATTTT
CSARVADRGISGNTIYF
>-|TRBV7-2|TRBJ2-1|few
TGTGCCAGCAGCGGGGGGGGGGCGTACAATGAGCAGTTCTTC
CASSGGGAYNEQFF
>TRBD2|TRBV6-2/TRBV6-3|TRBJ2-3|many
TGTGCCAGCAGTTACGGGACTAGCGCAGATACGCAGTATTTT
CASSYGTSADTQYF
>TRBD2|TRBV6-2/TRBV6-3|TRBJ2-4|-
TGTGCCAGCAGTTACGAGGTAGCGGGAGCCAAAAACATTCAGTACTTC
CASSYEVAGAKNIQYF
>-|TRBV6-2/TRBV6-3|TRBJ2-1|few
TGTGCCAGCAGCCCCCAGCTCTATGAGCAGTTCTTC
CASSPQLYEQFF
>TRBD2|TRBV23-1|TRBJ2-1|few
TGCGCCCCGCGGGGTCGGGCGGGAGATACCAATGAGCAGTTCTTC
CAPRGRAGDTNEQFF
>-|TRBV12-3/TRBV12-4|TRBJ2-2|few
TGTGCCAGCAGCCCATATGGGACCGGGGAGCTGTTTTTT
CASSPYGTGELFF
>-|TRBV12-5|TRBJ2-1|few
TGTGCTAGTGGTTCGGGACGGGCCCGAGAGCAGTTCTTC
CASGSGRAREQFF
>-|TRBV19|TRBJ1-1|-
TGTGCCAGTAGGCTATATGGACTTAACACTGAAGCTTTCTTT
CASRLYGLNTEAFF
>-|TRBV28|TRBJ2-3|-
TGTGCCAGCAGTTTTGGGCAAGCCACAGATACGCAGTATTTT
CASSFGQATDTQYF
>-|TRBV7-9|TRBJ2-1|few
TGTGCCAGCAGCTACCAGAACAATGAGCAGTTCTTC
CASSYQNNEQFF
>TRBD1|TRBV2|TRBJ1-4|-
TGTGCCAGCAAGGGACGCCGGGACAGCCATGCAACTAATGAAAAACTGTTTTTT
CASKGRRDSHATNEKLFF
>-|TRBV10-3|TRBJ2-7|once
TGTGCCGCCGGGAACTACGAGCAGTACTTC
CAAGNYEQYF
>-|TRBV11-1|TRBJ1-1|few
TGTGCCAGCAGCTTAGCTGGTAGGTTCGAGATGAACACTGAAGCTTTCTTT
CASSLAGRFEMNTEAFF
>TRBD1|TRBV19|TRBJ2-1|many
TGTGCCAGTAGTATAGGACAGGGGACGGAGCAGTTCTTC
CASSIGQGTEQFF
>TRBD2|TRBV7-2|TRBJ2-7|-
TGTGCCAGCAGCCTAACCGGACTAGCGGGCTCCTACGAGCAGTACTTC
CASSLTGLAGSYEQYF